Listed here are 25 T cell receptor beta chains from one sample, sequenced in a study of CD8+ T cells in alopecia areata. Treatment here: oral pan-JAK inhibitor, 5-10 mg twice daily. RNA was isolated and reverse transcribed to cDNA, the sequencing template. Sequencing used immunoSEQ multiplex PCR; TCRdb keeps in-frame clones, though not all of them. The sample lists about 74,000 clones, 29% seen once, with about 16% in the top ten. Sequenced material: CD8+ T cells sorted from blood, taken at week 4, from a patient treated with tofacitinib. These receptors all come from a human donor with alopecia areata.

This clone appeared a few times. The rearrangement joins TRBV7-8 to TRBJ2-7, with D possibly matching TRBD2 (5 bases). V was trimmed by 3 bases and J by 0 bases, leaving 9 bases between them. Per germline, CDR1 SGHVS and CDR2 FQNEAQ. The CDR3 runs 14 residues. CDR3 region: CASSLSGLSYEQYF. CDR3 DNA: TGTGCCAGCAGCTTGTCCGGACTCTCCTACGAGCAGTACTTC.

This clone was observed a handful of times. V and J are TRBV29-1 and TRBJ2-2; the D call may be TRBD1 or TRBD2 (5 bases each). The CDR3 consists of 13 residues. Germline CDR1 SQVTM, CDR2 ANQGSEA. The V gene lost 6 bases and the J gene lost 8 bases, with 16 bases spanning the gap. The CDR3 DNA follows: TGCAGCGTCCCCCAGGGTGAGCGGGGGGAGCTGTTTTTT. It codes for CSVPQGERGELFF.

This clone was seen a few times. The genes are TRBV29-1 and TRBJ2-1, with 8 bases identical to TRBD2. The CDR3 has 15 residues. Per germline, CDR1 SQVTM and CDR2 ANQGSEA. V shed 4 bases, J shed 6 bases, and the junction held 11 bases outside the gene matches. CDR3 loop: CSVGFQREIFNEQFF. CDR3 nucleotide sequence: TGCAGCGTTGGGTTCCAGCGGGAGATTTTCAATGAGCAGTTCTTC.

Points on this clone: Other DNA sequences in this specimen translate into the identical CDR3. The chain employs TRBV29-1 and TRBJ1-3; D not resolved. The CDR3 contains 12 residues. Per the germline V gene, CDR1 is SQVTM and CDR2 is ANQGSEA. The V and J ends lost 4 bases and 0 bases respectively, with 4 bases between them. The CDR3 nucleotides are TGCAGCGTTGTGGGCTCTGGAAACACCATATATTTT. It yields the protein CSVVGSGNTIYF.

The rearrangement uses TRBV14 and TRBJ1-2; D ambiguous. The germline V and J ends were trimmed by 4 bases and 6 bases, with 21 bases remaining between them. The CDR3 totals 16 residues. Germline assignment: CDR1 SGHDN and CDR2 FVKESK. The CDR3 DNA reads TGTGCCAGCAGCCTTGTTACATACGGAGCCCGTGATGGCTACACCTTC. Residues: CASSLVTYGARDGYTF.

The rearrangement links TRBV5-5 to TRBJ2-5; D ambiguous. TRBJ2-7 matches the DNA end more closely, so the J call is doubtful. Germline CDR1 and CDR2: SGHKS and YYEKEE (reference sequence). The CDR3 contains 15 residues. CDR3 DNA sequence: TGTGCCAGCAGCCAAGGACCGCAGCATACCTACGAGCAGTACTTC. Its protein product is CASSQGPQHTYEQYF.

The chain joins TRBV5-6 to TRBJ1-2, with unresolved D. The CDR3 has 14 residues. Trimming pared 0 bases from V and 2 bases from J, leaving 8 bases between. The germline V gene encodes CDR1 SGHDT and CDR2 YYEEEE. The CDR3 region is CASSLERRNYGYTF. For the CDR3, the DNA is TGTGCCAGCAGCTTGGAAAGGAGAAACTATGGCTACACCTTC.

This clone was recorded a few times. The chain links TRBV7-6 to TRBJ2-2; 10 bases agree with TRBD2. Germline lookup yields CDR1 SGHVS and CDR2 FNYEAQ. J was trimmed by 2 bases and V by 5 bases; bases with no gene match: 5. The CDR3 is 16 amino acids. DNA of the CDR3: TGTGCCAGCAGCCCCGCTAGCGGGAGTAACACCGGGGAGCTGTTTTTT. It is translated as CASSPASGSNTGELFF.

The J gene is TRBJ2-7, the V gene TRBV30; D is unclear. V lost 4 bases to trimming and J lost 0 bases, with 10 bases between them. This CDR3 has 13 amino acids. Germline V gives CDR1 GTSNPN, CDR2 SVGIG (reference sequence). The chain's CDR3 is CAWTGRLSYEQYF. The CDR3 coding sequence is TGTGCCTGGACCGGCAGACTCTCCTACGAGCAGTACTTC.

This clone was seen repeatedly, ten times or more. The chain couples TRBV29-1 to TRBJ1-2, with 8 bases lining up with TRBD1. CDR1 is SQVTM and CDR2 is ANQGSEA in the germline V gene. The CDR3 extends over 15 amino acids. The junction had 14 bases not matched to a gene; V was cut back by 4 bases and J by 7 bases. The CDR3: CSVAGGASNFSGYTF. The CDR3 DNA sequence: TGCAGCGTTGCAGGGGGCGCATCGAATTTTAGTGGCTACACCTTC. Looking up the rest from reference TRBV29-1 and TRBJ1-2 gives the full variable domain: SAVISQKPSRDICQRGTSLTIQCQVDSQVTMMFWYRQQPGQSLTLIATANQGSEATYESGFVIDKFPISRPNLTFSTLTVSNMSPEDSSIYLCSVAGGASNFSGYTFGSGTRLTVV.

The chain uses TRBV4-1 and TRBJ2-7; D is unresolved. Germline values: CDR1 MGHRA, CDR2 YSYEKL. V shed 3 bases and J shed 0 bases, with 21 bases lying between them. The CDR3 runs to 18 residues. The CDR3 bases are TGCGCCAGCAGCCAGGACCATGCAGGCCGAATTGACTCCTACGAGCAGTACTTC. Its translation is CASSQDHAGRIDSYEQYF.

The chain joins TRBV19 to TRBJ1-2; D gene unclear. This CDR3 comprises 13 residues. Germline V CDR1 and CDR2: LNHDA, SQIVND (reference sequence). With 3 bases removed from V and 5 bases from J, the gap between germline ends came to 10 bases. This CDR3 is CASSMSAVYGYTF. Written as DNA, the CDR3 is TGTGCCAGTAGTATGTCGGCAGTATATGGCTACACCTTC. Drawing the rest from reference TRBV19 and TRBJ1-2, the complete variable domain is DGGITQSPKYLFRKEGQNVTLSCEQNLNHDAMYWYRQDPGQGLRLIYYSQIVNDFQKGDIAEGYSVSREKKESFPLTVTSAQKNPTAFYLCASSMSAVYGYTFGSGTRLTVV.

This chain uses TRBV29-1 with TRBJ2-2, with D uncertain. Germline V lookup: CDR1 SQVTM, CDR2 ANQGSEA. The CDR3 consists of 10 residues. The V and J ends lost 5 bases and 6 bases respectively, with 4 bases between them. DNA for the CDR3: TGCAGCGTTTGGGCCGGGGAGCTGTTTTTT. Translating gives CSVWAGELFF.

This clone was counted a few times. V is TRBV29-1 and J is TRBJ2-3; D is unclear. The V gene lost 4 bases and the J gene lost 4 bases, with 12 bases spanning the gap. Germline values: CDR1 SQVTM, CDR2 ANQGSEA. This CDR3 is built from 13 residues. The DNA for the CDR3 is TGCAGCGTTGGCCCGAAAAAGGCAGATACGCAGTATTTT. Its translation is CSVGPKKADTQYF.

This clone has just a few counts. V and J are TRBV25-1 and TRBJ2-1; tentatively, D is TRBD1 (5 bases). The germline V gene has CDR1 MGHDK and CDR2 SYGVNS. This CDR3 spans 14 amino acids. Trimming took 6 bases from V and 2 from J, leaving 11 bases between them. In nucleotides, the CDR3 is TGTGCCAGCAGCCAAGCAGGGACCTACAATGAGCAGTTCTTC. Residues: CASSQAGTYNEQFF.

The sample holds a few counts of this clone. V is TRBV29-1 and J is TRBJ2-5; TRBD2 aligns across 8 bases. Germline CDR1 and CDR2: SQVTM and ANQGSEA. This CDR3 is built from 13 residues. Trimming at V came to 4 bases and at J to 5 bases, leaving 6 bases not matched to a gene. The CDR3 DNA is TGCAGCGTTGTCGCGGGAGGAAGGGAGACCCAGTACTTC. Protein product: CSVVAGGRETQYF.

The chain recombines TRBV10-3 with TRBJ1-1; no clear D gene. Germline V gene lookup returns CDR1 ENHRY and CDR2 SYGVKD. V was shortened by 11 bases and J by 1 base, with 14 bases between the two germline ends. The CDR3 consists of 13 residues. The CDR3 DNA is TGTGCCTCTCGAACGAAGGGGAACACTGAAGCTTTCTTT. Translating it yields CASRTKGNTEAFF.

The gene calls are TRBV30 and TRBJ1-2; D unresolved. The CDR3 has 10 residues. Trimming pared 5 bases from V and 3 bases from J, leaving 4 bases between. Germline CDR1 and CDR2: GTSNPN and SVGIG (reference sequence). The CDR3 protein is CAWGDYGYTF. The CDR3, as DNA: TGTGCCTGGGGGGACTATGGCTACACCTTC.

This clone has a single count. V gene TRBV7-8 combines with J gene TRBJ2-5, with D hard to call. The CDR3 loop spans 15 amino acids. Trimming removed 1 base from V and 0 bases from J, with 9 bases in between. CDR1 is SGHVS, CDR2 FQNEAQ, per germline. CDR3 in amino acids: CASSLDVSYQETQYF. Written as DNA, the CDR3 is TGTGCCAGCAGCTTAGATGTCAGTTACCAAGAGACCCAGTACTTC.

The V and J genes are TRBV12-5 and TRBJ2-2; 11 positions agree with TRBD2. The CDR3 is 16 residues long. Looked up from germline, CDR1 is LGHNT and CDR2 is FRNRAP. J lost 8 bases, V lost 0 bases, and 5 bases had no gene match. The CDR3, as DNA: TGTGCTAGTGGTTTGGTAACTAGCGGGAGTTCTGGGGAGCTGTTTTTT. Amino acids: CASGLVTSGSSGELFF. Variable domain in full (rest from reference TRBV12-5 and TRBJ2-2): DARVTQTPRHKVTEMGQEVTMRCQPILGHNTVFWYRQTMMQGLELLAYFRNRAPLDDSGMPKDRFSAEMPDATLATLKIQPSEPRDSAVYFCASGLVTSGSSGELFFGEGSRLTVL.

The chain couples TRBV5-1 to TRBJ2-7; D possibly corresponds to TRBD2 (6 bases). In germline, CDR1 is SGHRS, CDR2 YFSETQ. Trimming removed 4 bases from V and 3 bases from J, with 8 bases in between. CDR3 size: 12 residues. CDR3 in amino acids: CASSNSGYEQYF. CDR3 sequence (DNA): TGCGCCAGCAGCAATAGCGGCTACGAGCAGTACTTC.

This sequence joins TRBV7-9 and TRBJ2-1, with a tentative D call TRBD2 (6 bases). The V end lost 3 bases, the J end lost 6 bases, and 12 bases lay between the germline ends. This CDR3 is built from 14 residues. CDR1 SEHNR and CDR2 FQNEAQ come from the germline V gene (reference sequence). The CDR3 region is CASSFDGSFNEQFF. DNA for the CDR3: TGTGCCAGCAGCTTTGACGGGAGTTTCAATGAGCAGTTCTTC.

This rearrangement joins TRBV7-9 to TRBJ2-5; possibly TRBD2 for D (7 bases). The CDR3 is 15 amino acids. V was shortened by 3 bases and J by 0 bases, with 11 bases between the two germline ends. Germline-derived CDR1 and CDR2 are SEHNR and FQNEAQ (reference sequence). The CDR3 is CASSLGGTYQETQYF. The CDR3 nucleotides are TGTGCCAGCAGCTTGGGGGGGACATACCAAGAGACCCAGTACTTC.

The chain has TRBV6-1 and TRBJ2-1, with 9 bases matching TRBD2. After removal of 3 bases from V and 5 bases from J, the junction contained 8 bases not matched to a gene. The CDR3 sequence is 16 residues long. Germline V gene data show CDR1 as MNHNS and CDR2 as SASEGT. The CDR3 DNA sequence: TGTGCCAGCAGTGAGGGGGTAGCGGGAGCCCACAATGAGCAGTTCTTC. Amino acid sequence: CASSEGVAGAHNEQFF.

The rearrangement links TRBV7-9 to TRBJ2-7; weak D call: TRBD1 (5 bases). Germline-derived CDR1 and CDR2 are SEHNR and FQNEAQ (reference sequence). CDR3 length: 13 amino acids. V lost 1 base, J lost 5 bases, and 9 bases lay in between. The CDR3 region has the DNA TGTGCCAGCAGCTTAGGCAGGGTGGACGAGCAGTACTTC. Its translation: CASSLGRVDEQYF.